This TCR beta chain stems from a study of cytomegalovirus exposure and HLA in healthy donors. At the level of the study: Roughly 80 million unique TCRs from HLA-typed donors made up an early data release. Among the approximately 400 donors who were genotyped, roughly 76% fell in the genetic ancestry cluster that is associated with self-reported Caucasian donors. Whole-study results and caveats: In a later analysis, DRB1 alleles had the most associated TCRs; HLA-C alleles the fewest. Most observed TCR sequences were rare, whereas some public TCRs were detected in many donors.

Note on this clone: The target antigen is unknown.

Use of 60 Vbeta and 13 Jbeta primers characterized the PCR. Produced via immunoSEQ multiplex PCR; TCRdb's table is partial and in-frame only. The profile shows around 140,000 clones, approximately 80% of them singletons. This CDR3 contains 13 residues. CDR1 is LNHNV, CDR2 YYDKDF, per germline (reference sequence). The germline V and J ends were trimmed by 0 bases and 7 bases, with 9 bases remaining between them. This chain connects TRBV15 to TRBJ1-2; the D gene is possibly TRBD1 (5 bases). This TCR derives from a woman aged 40 to 49 in good health and CMV-seronegative. Material for sequencing was PBMCs. CDR3 protein: CATSRDPGGGYTF. CDR3 coding DNA: TGTGCCACCAGCAGAGATCCGGGGGGTGGCTACACCTTC. Based on the CDR3 plus reference TRBV15 and TRBJ1-2, the full variable domain is DAMVIQNPRYQVTQFGKPVTLSCSQTLNHNVMYWYQQKSSQAPKLLFHYYDKDFNNEADTPDNFQSRRPNTSFCFLDIRSPGLGDTAMYLCATSRDPGGGYTFGSGTRLTVV.